This entry lists 27 T cell receptor beta chains sequenced from one sample in a study of EBV T-cell therapy then PD-1 blockade in nasopharyngeal carcinoma. For these TCRs, the target antigens are not known. The time point was: 266 days after commencement of treatment, after nivolumab therapy. Treatment reported: AdE1-LMPpoly-expanded autologous EBV-specific T-cell therapy followed by anti-PD-1 nivolumab. The repertoire was sequenced with immunoSEQ multiplex PCR; TCRdb's copy has only in-frame clones and lacks some. Of over 20,000 clones listed, around 80% are singletons. The material sequenced was CD8+ T cells from blood, taken around day 300 from a patient whose treatment included autologous EBV-specific T cells and nivolumab. The receptor source for this set is a middle-aged man with nasopharyngeal carcinoma.

This chain joins TRBV6-2 or TRBV6-3 and TRBJ1-2; TRBD1 agrees at 12 bases. J gave up 6 bases and V 4 bases, and 9 bases lay outside the gene matches. The CDR3 spans 16 residues. The germline V gene has CDR1 MNHEY and CDR2 SVGEGT. The CDR3, as DNA: TGTGCCAGCAGTTCACCCACCGGGACAGGGGGCGATGGCTACACCTTC. This sequence encodes CASSSPTGTGGDGYTF.

V usage is TRBV19 and J usage is TRBJ1-2, with a possible D match to TRBD1 (5 bases). The V end lost 2 bases, the J end lost 2 bases, and 15 bases lay between the germline ends. Germline V gene lookup returns CDR1 LNHDA and CDR2 SQIVND (reference sequence). The CDR3 is made up of 16 amino acids. The CDR3 DNA is TGTGCCAGTAGTATATCCTACGACAGCGGGAACTATGGCTACACCTTC. Translating it yields CASSISYDSGNYGYTF.

This clone was detected only once. The chain couples TRBV7-9 to TRBJ2-1; 11 nucleotides align to TRBD2. Germline CDR1 SEHNR, CDR2 FQNEAQ (reference sequence). With V trimmed by 2 bases and J by 7 bases, 4 bases remained unmatched. CDR3 length: 15 residues. The CDR3 loop is CASSLQPSGGNEQFF. The CDR3, as DNA: TGTGCCAGCAGCTTACAGCCTAGCGGGGGGAATGAGCAGTTCTTC.

V usage is TRBV5-5 and J usage is TRBJ2-7; D possibly corresponds to TRBD1 (6 bases). CDR3 size: 13 residues. V lost 0 bases and J 3 bases, leaving 7 bases between the germline ends. Germline CDR1 reads SGHKS; CDR2 reads YYEKEE (reference sequence). The CDR3 protein is CASSLGTDYEQYF. For the CDR3, the DNA is TGTGCCAGCAGCTTGGGGACAGACTACGAGCAGTACTTC.

This clone was observed a few times. V is TRBV5-6 and J is TRBJ1-1, with 9 bases lining up with TRBD1. Germline V gene lookup returns CDR1 SGHDT and CDR2 YYEEEE. The CDR3 loop spans 15 amino acids. The J segment lost 5 bases and the V segment lost 2 bases, leaving 7 bases of the junction unmatched. CDR3: CASSFSGTGKTEAFF. CDR3 coding DNA: TGTGCCAGCAGCTTCTCCGGGACAGGGAAGACTGAAGCTTTCTTT.

The gene calls are TRBV3-1 (or the pseudogene TRBV3-2) and TRBJ2-7; D is ambiguous. This CDR3 is built from 17 residues. CDR1 and CDR2 (germline): LGHDT, YNNKEL (reference sequence). The V and J ends lost 2 bases and 0 bases respectively, with 17 bases between them. In DNA, the CDR3 is TGTGCCAGCAGCCAACTCCCCGGAGCGTCGAGCTCCTACGAGCAGTACTTC. This sequence encodes CASSQLPGASSSYEQYF.

V usage is TRBV6-5 and J usage is TRBJ1-6; tentatively, D is TRBD1 (5 bases). V dropped 2 bases and J dropped 10 bases, with 12 bases sitting between them. Germline loops: CDR1 MNHEY, CDR2 SVGAGI. The CDR3 has 14 residues. Here the CDR3 DNA reads TGTGCCAGCAGTTACATAGGGGTAAACTCACCCCTCCACTTT. This translates into CASSYIGVNSPLHF.

This chain links TRBV28 with TRBJ1-2; 7 bases are a match to TRBD1. The germline V gene has CDR1 MDHEN and CDR2 SYDVKM. The trim removed 4 bases at V and 4 bases at J, leaving 15 bases unmatched. This CDR3 region has 17 residues. CDR3 sequence: CASSSYVHRGLGYGYTF. DNA of the CDR3: TGTGCCAGCAGTTCCTATGTCCACAGGGGACTGGGCTATGGCTACACCTTC.

The chain recombines TRBV4-1 with TRBJ2-7; 8 bases are a match to TRBD2. Unmatched junction bases numbered 8, after V lost 5 bases and J lost 5 bases. CDR1 is MGHRA and CDR2 is YSYEKL in the germline V gene. CDR3 length: 14 residues. CDR3 loop: CASSLSGGGDEQYF. DNA of the CDR3: TGCGCCAGCAGCTTGAGCGGGGGCGGGGACGAGCAGTACTTC.

On this clone: Other DNA sequences in the same sample also yield this CDR3. The chain couples TRBV2 to TRBJ2-7; D might be TRBD1 or TRBD2, each matching 5 bases. The CDR3 spans 10 residues. Germline lookup yields CDR1 SNHLY and CDR2 FYNNEI. Trimming removed 4 bases from V and 7 bases from J, with 5 bases in between. The chain's CDR3 is CASSGGEQYF. CDR3 nucleotide sequence: TGTGCCAGCAGTGGGGGGGAGCAGTACTTC.

This clone appeared a single time. The chain uses TRBV10-1 and TRBJ2-7, with TRBD1 identical over 9 bases. Trimming cost V 2 bases and J 3 bases; bases outside gene matches: 5. This CDR3 is 15 amino acids long. Germline CDR1 reads WNHNN; CDR2 reads SYGVQD (reference sequence). The CDR3 sequence: CASSELGTGFYEQYF. CDR3 in DNA: TGCGCCAGCAGTGAGCTTGGGACAGGGTTCTACGAGCAGTACTTC.

The CDR3 coding sequence is TGTGCCAGCTCTCCCGGACCTGGGGTATACGAGCAGTACTTC. Translating gives CASSPGPGVYEQYF. V and J are TRBV18 and TRBJ2-7; no reliable D call. Germline CDR1 reads KGHSH; CDR2 reads LQKENI. The CDR3 is 14 amino acids. V lost 6 bases and J lost 4, with 16 bases in between.

The chain employs TRBV7-9 and TRBJ2-7; D is possibly TRBD1 or TRBD2 (7 bases each). V was cut by 6 bases and J by 6 bases, with 27 bases left in between. Germline assignment: CDR1 SEHNR and CDR2 FQNEAQ (reference sequence). CDR3 length: 17 amino acids. CDR3 nucleotide sequence: TGTGCCAGCAGAACAGCGGGGTCAGGGGGTTATCTTCCCGAGCAGTACTTC. Its translation: CASRTAGSGGYLPEQYF.

The chain carries TRBV27 and TRBJ1-5; weak D call: TRBD1 (5 bases). The CDR3 extends over 13 amino acids. Trimming shortened V by 6 bases and J by 6 bases, and 12 bases separated the two germline ends. Germline V CDR1 and CDR2: MNHEY, SMNVEV (reference sequence). DNA for the CDR3: TGTGCCAGCAGCCCTACTGGGGGTCAGCCCCAGCATTTT. Translation gives CASSPTGGQPQHF.

V is TRBV11-2 and J is TRBJ2-3, with D perhaps matching TRBD1 (5 bases). Looked up from germline, CDR1 is SGHAT and CDR2 is FQNNGV. The V and J ends lost 1 base and 2 bases respectively, with 13 bases between them. CDR3 length: 16 residues. The CDR3, as DNA: TGTGCCAGCAGCTTAGCAGGGTTGCAGATCACAGATACGCAGTATTTT. Amino acids: CASSLAGLQITDTQYF. The variable domain in full, completed from reference TRBV11-2 and TRBJ2-3, reads EAGVAQSPRYKIIEKRQSVAFWCNPISGHATLYWYQQILGQGPKLLIQFQNNGVVDDSQLPKDRFSAERLKGVDSTLKIQPAKLEDSAVYLCASSLAGLQITDTQYFGPGTRLTVL.

V usage is TRBV5-4 and J usage is TRBJ1-2; tentatively, D is TRBD1 (6 bases). The CDR3 runs to 14 residues. The V and J ends lost 6 bases and 2 bases respectively, with 14 bases between them. The V gene's germline CDR1 is SGHNT and CDR2 YYREEE (reference sequence). CDR3 DNA: TGTGCCAGCACCCCGCCTGGGGGCAACTATGGCTACACCTTC. It translates to CASTPPGGNYGYTF.

V is TRBV5-1 and J is TRBJ1-1; TRBD1 matches 7 bases. Germline-derived CDR1 and CDR2 are SGHRS and YFSETQ. The CDR3 consists of 17 residues. V dropped 0 bases and J dropped 4; count of bases not matched to a gene: 12. CDR3 DNA: TGCGCCAGCAGCTTGGACCCGGGACAGTATTCCCTCACTGAAGCTTTCTTT. Translation gives CASSLDPGQYSLTEAFF.

The table lists this clone with a count of one. The chain combines TRBV4-3 with TRBJ2-5; D uncertain. V lost 0 bases and J lost 5, with 7 bases in between. The CDR3 is made up of 13 amino acids. The V gene's germline CDR1 is LGHNA and CDR2 YSLEER. DNA for the CDR3: TGCGCCAGCAGCCAAGAGGGGTGGGAGACCCAGTACTTC. Translated: CASSQEGWETQYF.

This chain links TRBV6-6 with TRBJ2-3; D gene unclear. Germline lookup yields CDR1 MNHNY and CDR2 SVGAGI (reference sequence). Trimming removed 0 bases from V and 2 bases from J, with 3 bases in between. The CDR3 is 13 residues long. CDR3 nucleotides: TGTGCCAGCAGTTACTCGGACACAGATACGCAGTATTTT. This gives the protein CASSYSDTDTQYF.

The rearrangement uses TRBV19 and TRBJ2-1, with D perhaps matching TRBD2 (6 bases). The CDR3 has 12 residues. V dropped 7 bases and J dropped 6 bases, with 10 bases sitting between them. CDR1 LNHDA and CDR2 SQIVND come from the germline V gene (reference sequence). CDR3 sequence: CASMDYFNEQFF. CDR3 in DNA: TGTGCCAGTATGGACTATTTCAATGAGCAGTTCTTC.

As for this clone: At the DNA level, this CDR3 is encoded by other sequences in the same sample as well. The chain recombines TRBV25-1 with TRBJ2-3; no reliable D call. The CDR3 extends over 11 amino acids. CDR1 and CDR2 from the germline V gene are MGHDK and SYGVNS. V was cut by 7 bases and J by 5 bases, with 7 bases left in between. CDR3 loop: CASTWGDTQYF. CDR3 nucleotide sequence: TGTGCCAGCACCTGGGGAGATACGCAGTATTTT.

The chain has TRBV5-1 and TRBJ1-4; TRBD1 matches at 9 bases. From germline, CDR1 is SGHRS and CDR2 YFSETQ. V dropped 4 bases and J dropped 3; count of bases not matched to a gene: 7. The length of the CDR3 is 16 residues. Written as DNA, the CDR3 is TGCGCCAGCAGCGGCGGACAGGGGCTTGCTAATGAAAAACTGTTTTTT. Its translation is CASSGGQGLANEKLFF.

The rearrangement joins TRBV7-6 to TRBJ1-1; unclear D gene. The ends were cut back, 2 bases at V and 3 bases at J, with 13 bases in the middle. The CDR3 extends over 15 amino acids. CDR1 is SGHVS, CDR2 FNYEAQ, per germline. This CDR3 reads CASSLNSFGYTEAFF. The CDR3 nucleotides read TGTGCCAGCAGCTTAAACTCTTTTGGGTACACTGAAGCTTTCTTT.

The genes are TRBV6-6 and TRBJ1-1, with a possible D match to TRBD1 (6 bases). CDR1 and CDR2 (germline): MNHNY, SVGAGI (reference sequence). This CDR3 has 14 amino acids. The V end lost 7 bases, the J end lost 10 bases, and 22 bases lay between the germline ends. CDR3 sequence: CASNSPGHPQGAFF. The CDR3 nucleotides are TGTGCCAGCAATAGTCCGGGACACCCCCAGGGAGCTTTCTTT.

The chain links TRBV29-1 to TRBJ1-2; TRBD1 is a possible D gene (6 bases). The CDR3 has 15 amino acids. CDR1 and CDR2 (germline): SQVTM, ANQGSEA. V dropped 1 base and J dropped 7 bases, with 19 bases sitting between them. The CDR3 protein is CSVEAGRQASRGYTF. In DNA, the CDR3 is TGCAGCGTTGAAGCAGGGAGACAGGCTAGTCGTGGCTACACCTTC.

The chain links TRBV9 to TRBJ2-1; D is uncertain. Germline V lookup: CDR1 SGDLS, CDR2 YYNGEE. V was shortened by 6 bases and J by 0 bases, with 7 bases between the two germline ends. The CDR3 spans 13 residues. The CDR3 region has the DNA TGTGCCAGCACCAGGAGCTCCTACAATGAGCAGTTCTTC. Amino acid sequence: CASTRSSYNEQFF.

This clone was found once. This chain joins TRBV2 and TRBJ1-1, with D unclear. Trimming pared 7 bases from V and 12 bases from J, leaving 12 bases between. The CDR3 spans 10 residues. The germline CDR1 and CDR2 sequences are SNHLY and FYNNEI. This CDR3 is CASTGLLTFF. The CDR3 nucleotides are TGTGCCAGCACTGGGTTATTGACTTTCTTT.